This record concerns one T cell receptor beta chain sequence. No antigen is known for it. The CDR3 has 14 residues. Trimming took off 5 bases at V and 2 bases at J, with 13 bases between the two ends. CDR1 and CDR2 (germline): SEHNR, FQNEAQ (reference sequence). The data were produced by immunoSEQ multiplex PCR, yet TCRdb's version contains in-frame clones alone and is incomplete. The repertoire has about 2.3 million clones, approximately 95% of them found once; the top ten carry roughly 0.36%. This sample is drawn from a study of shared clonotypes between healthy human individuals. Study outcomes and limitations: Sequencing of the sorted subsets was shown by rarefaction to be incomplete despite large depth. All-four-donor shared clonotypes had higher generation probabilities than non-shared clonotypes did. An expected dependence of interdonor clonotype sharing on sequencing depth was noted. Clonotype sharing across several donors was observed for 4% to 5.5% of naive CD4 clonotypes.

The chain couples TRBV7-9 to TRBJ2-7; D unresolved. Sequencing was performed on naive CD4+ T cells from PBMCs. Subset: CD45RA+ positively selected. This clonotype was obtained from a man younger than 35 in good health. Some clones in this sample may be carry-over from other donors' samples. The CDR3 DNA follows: TGTGCCAGCAGCCAGAATACCGAGGCCTACGAGCAGTACTTC. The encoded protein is CASSQNTEAYEQYF.